This TCR beta chain was observed in a study of chemoradiotherapy in HPV16-positive cancers. Broader study findings: For HPV16-positive patients, expanding HPV-responsive T cells associated with longer recurrence-free survival. Candidate HPV-specific clones and E7-related TCR motifs grew in tumor during treatment. Functional assays defining HPV-specific T cells used only two HPV16-positive patients.

Here immunoSEQ multiplex PCR was the method, and the copy in TCRdb shows in-frame clones only, minus some. The sample consists of about 13,000 clones, 70% to 90% of them appearing once. This CDR3 is built from 15 residues. Unmatched junction bases numbered 4, after V lost 0 bases and J lost 4 bases. Germline assignment: CDR1 SGHRS and CDR2 YFSETQ. A remark on this clone: The antigen remains unidentified.

V usage is TRBV5-1 and J usage is TRBJ2-5; TRBD2 agrees at 9 bases. Here the sequenced sample was blood, taken from a patient who underwent chemoradiotherapy. The sequence came from a human donor with HPV-associated anogenital cancer. The CDR3 here is CASSLVAGGPETQYF. In DNA form, the CDR3 reads TGCGCCAGCAGCTTGGTGGCGGGGGGGCCAGAGACCCAGTACTTC.